What follows describes a single T cell receptor (beta chain). Its antigen is currently unknown. Following extraction, RNA underwent reverse transcription to cDNA, which served as the sequencing template. Generated by immunoSEQ multiplex PCR, the TCRdb table keeps only in-frame clones and is missing some. This sample has 110,000 to 150,000 clones, with approximately 51% found just once. This sample is drawn from a study of CD8+ T cells in alopecia areata. As for the study in general: The protocol delivered tofacitinib for 6 to 18 months, then withdrew it for 6 months. Findings and limits, study-wide: In lesional scalp, particularly from alopecia totalis/universalis, clonality was higher than in normal scalp.

The V and J ends lost 3 bases and 2 bases, in that order; junction bases with no gene match: 7. From germline, CDR1 is SGDLS and CDR2 YYNGEE. This CDR3 is 16 amino acids long. This sequence joins TRBV9 and TRBJ2-5; 10 bases line up with TRBD2. The sample consisted of CD4+ T cells sorted from blood, taken at week 0. This TCR derives from a human donor with alopecia areata. The DNA of the CDR3 is TGTGCCAGCAGCGCGGGCTGGACTAGCGGACAAGAGACCCAGTACTTC. Protein product: CASSAGWTSGQETQYF.